This TCR beta chain was recovered during a study of T cell repertoires in cytomegalovirus infection. Study-wide context: Through public TCR beta signatures, both CMV infection and matching HLA type were indicated.

Study outcomes and limitations: Individuals carrying CMV plus the relevant HLA were identified by cumulative frequency of public TCR beta families. The response measured ex vivo was dominated by TCR beta clonotypes (HLA-C-restricted and CMV-specific).

V shed 0 bases and J shed 1 base, with 6 bases lying between them. Germline loops: CDR1 MNHNS, CDR2 SASEGT. There are 14 residues in the CDR3. TCRdb analysed the reads with MiXCR anew, one entry per CDR3 protein. Among roughly 500,000 distinct CDR3 sequences listed, about 15% were seen once. In regard to this clonotype: Its antigen remains unidentified.

The TCR originated in a human donor in good health (CMV status not recorded). Some clones in this sample may be carry-over from other donors' samples. What was sequenced was CD8+ T cells from PBMCs. The V and J genes are TRBV6-1 and TRBJ1-1; no reliable D call. For the CDR3, the DNA is TGTGCCAGCAGTGAAGCCCGGCGGAACACTGAAGCTTTCTTT. It yields the protein CASSEARRNTEAFF.